This T cell receptor (beta chain) was found in a study of blood T cell repertoires in COVID-19. About the study: The study drew acute and convalescent COVID-19 samples from the United States, Italy and Spain. PBMCs, B-cell-depleted T cells, or T cells provided the cDNA or gDNA that made up the material.

Per the original data handling: Reference gene primer amplification gave estimated nucleated cell counts. Sequencing was performed with immunoSEQ multiplex PCR; in TCRdb, only in-frame clones are kept and a portion is missing. V and J calls and clone size are those listed in that table; D and trimming were worked out from the DNA. The sample contains approximately 97,000 clones, around nine tenths of which appear only once. This clone has more than one count but fewer than ten. Germline CDR1 and CDR2: SQVTM and ANQGSEA. The J segment lost 8 bases and the V segment lost 8 bases, leaving 8 bases of the junction unmatched. CDR3 length: 13 amino acids.

Specimen: peripheral blood. The chain has TRBV29-1 and TRBJ1-4; TRBD1 matches 10 bases. This sequence was found in a man aged 45 to 65 with active or convalescent COVID-19. Written as DNA, the CDR3 is TGCAGCTCGAAGGGGACAGGGGAAGAAAAACTGTTTTTT. The encoded protein is CSSKGTGEEKLFF.